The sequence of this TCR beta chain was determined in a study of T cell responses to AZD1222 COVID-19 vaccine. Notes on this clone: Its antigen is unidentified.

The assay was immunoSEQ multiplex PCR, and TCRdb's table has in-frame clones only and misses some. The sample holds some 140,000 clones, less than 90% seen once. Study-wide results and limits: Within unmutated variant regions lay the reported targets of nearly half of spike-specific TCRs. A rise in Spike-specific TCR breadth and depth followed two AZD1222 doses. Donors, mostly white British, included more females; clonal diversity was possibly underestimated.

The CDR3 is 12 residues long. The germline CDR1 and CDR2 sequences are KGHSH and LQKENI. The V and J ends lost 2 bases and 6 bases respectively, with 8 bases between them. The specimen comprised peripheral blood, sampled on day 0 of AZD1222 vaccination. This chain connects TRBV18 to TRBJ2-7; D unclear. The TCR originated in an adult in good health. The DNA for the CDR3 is TGTGCCAGCTCACCAGCTACTCGCGAGCAGTACTTC. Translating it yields CASSPATREQYF. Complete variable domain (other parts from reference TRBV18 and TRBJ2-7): NAGVMQNPRHLVRRRGQEARLRCSPMKGHSHVYWYRQLPEEGLKFMVYLQKENIIDESGMPKERFSAEFPKEGPSILRIQQVVRGDSAAYFCASSPATREQYFGPGTRLTVT.